This T cell receptor beta chain is from a study of T cell repertoires in cytomegalovirus infection. Regarding the study as a whole: CMV-specific TCR beta clonotypes restricted by HLA-C were the ones dominating the ex vivo response.

TCRdb independently ran MiXCR on the reads; one entry per CDR3 protein. Counted here are 480,000 or so distinct CDR3 sequences, around 11% occurring once; the ten biggest clones make up roughly a tenth. This clonotype has only a few counts. Antigen unknown. CDR1 SGDLS and CDR2 YYNGEE come from the germline V gene. This CDR3 spans 13 amino acids. Trimming cost V 1 base and J 4 bases, with 8 bases left between them. The chain joins TRBV9 to TRBJ1-1; D gene uncertain. The origin of this receptor is a human donor in good health (CMV status not recorded). Some clones in this sample may be carry-over from other donors' samples. Material: PBMCs. The CDR3 DNA reads as TGTGCCAGCAGCGTACAGAGAGGCACTGAAGCTTTCTTT. It yields the protein CASSVQRGTEAFF.